A selection of T cell receptor beta chains follows, all from one sample in a study of control samples from healthy donors and cancer patients. Sequenced by immunoSEQ multiplex PCR; TCRdb stores in-frame clones only, minus some. The top ten clones hold approximately 1.4% of a sample with about 220,000 clones, around 94% of them seen once. Specimen: blood. These receptors originate from a man aged 50-59 years in good health. The CDR3 runs from the conserved cysteine through the conserved F or W. Fields, in order: J gene, V gene, CDR3 protein.

TRBJ2-1,TRBV12-3/TRBV12-4,CASTRYGEQFF
TRBJ1-1,TRBV6-5,CASSSTSTEAFF
TRBJ2-2,TRBV7-3,CASSLTASGELFF
TRBJ2-1,TRBV11-3,CASSRDSRDEQFF
TRBJ1-3,TRBV4-1,CASSHPGTGIAGNTIYF
TRBJ2-6,TRBV9,CASSFPRPSGANVLTF
TRBJ1-1,TRBV3-1/TRBV3-2,CASSQGQGWTEAFF
TRBJ1-4,TRBV18,CASRQGLGEKLFF
TRBJ1-5,TRBV20-1,CSASARRSNQPQHF
TRBJ1-1,TRBV5-1,CASSSLTPQNTEAFF
TRBJ1-6,TRBV23-1,CASSPSGSWDSPLHF
TRBJ1-5,TRBV18,CASSPTDSNQPQHF
TRBJ1-1,TRBV9,CASSGGSGMNTEAFF
TRBJ1-2,TRBV28,CASSSGTGTGQIGFYTF
TRBJ2-3,TRBV3-1/TRBV3-2,CASSPRTDTQYF
TRBJ1-1,TRBV3-1/TRBV3-2,CASSHSDRGEGRAFF
TRBJ2-7,TRBV6-5,CASRGSTYEQYF
TRBJ2-3,TRBV6-1,CASSDGGRQTTDTQYF
TRBJ1-1,TRBV6-6,CASRTQGASTEAFF
TRBJ2-7,TRBV18,CASSPGGGYEQYF
TRBJ1-4,TRBV3-1/TRBV3-2,CASSQELWEKLFF
TRBJ1-4,TRBV6-5,CASSYSGGGEKLFF
TRBJ2-7,TRBV28,CASSFIPGVGRSSYEQYF
TRBJ2-2,TRBV19,CASRWSGDTGELFF
TRBJ2-5,TRBV19,CASSPGEYQETQYF
TRBJ1-1,TRBV19,CASSIDFRETAEAFF
TRBJ1-2,TRBV5-1,CASSPPRDDYGYTF
TRBJ2-7,TRBV28,CASSLSGNEQYF
TRBJ2-7,TRBV7-3,CASSLGRGSYEQYF
TRBJ2-2,TRBV9,CASSGRETVNTGELFF
TRBJ1-5,TRBV7-8,CASRAQGAGQPQHF
TRBJ2-7,TRBV7-9,CASTPRGGTYEQYF
TRBJ2-2,TRBV4-3,CASSQSLSTGTGELFF
TRBJ2-1,TRBV5-1,CASSMGFPGSYNEQFF
TRBJ1-5,TRBV6-5,CASSRQYSNQPQHF
TRBJ2-2,TRBV5-6,CASSLNTGELFF
TRBJ2-5,TRBV6-5,CASSLTTGRETQYF
TRBJ1-1,TRBV6-1,CASSEERLKRAFF